The 30 T cell receptor beta chains below come from one sample, sequenced in a study of cytomegalovirus exposure and HLA in healthy donors. PCR primers comprised 60 Vbeta and 13 Jbeta primers. The method was immunoSEQ multiplex PCR; TCRdb's version includes in-frame clones alone and lacks a portion of them. Of roughly 100,000 clones listed, around 70% were seen once; the top ten hold 3.2%. Specimen: PBMCs. The receptors shown here come from a man in his thirties or forties in good health and CMV-seronegative.

CDR3 DNA: TGCAGCGTTGTTCCGAGGGCAAGCACAGATACGCAGTATTTT. Protein sequence: CSVVPRASTDTQYF. This chain links TRBV29-1 with TRBJ2-3, with D possibly matching TRBD2 (5 bases). The germline V gene has CDR1 SQVTM and CDR2 ANQGSEA. The V end was cut by 4 bases, the J end by 0 bases, with 11 bases between. The CDR3 has 14 residues.

The V gene is TRBV7-9, the J gene TRBJ2-2, with D perhaps matching TRBD1 (7 bases). The V end lost 3 bases, the J end lost 0 bases, and 14 bases lay between the germline ends. This CDR3 spans 17 amino acids. Germline values: CDR1 SEHNR, CDR2 FQNEAQ (reference sequence). CDR3 in DNA: TGTGCCAGCAGCTTCGGCAGGGGGGTCACGAACACCGGGGAGCTGTTTTTT. It yields the protein CASSFGRGVTNTGELFF.

This clone turned up a few times. V usage is TRBV27 and J usage is TRBJ1-2; perhaps TRBD1 as D (5 bases). V lost 5 bases and J 4 bases, leaving 20 bases between the germline ends. The CDR3 runs 16 residues. Germline CDR1 is MNHEY and CDR2 is SMNVEV (reference sequence). The chain's CDR3 is CASSRGNNPLTYGYTF. The CDR3 nucleotides read TGTGCCAGCAGTCGGGGGAACAATCCCCTTACCTATGGCTACACCTTC.

CDR3 bases: TGTGCCAGCAGTTCCTACCCCACAACAGCCGGGACAGGGGGCTGGGAGACCCAGTACTTC. Its protein product is CASSSYPTTAGTGGWETQYF. The genes are TRBV27 and TRBJ2-5; 12 nucleotides match TRBD1. CDR1 and CDR2 (germline): MNHEY, SMNVEV (reference sequence). Unmatched junction bases numbered 20, after V lost 4 bases and J lost 5 bases. The CDR3 is made up of 20 amino acids.

The rearrangement joins TRBV6-1 to TRBJ2-7; D possibly corresponds to TRBD2 (6 bases). Germline assignment: CDR1 MNHNS and CDR2 SASEGT. The CDR3 is 14 amino acids. Trimming took off 2 bases at V and 3 bases at J, with 11 bases between the two ends. The CDR3 sequence: CASSEQGLVYEQYF. As DNA, the CDR3 is TGTGCCAGCAGTGAACAGGGACTCGTCTACGAGCAGTACTTC.

The chain combines TRBV7-2 with TRBJ2-5, with TRBD2 identical over 10 bases. V lost 3 bases and J lost 2; bases outside the gene matches: 6. Germline V CDR1 and CDR2: SGHTA, FQGNSA. The CDR3 runs to 16 residues. The CDR3 is CASSFSTSGPQETQYF. Here the CDR3 DNA reads TGTGCCAGCAGCTTTTCGACTAGCGGGCCTCAAGAGACCCAGTACTTC.

This rearrangement joins TRBV19 to TRBJ2-5, with D tentatively TRBD1 (5 bases). TRBJ2-7 matches the DNA end more closely, so the J call is doubtful. The CDR3 covers 14 residues. The germline gives CDR1 LNHDA, CDR2 SQIVND (reference sequence). Here the CDR3 DNA reads TGTGCCAGTAGTATTTCAGGGATCCCCTACGAGCAGTACTTC. It specifies CASSISGIPYEQYF.

This clone has just one count. The rearrangement uses TRBV11-3 and TRBJ1-2; D unresolved. CDR1 SGHNT and CDR2 YENEEA come from the germline V gene. The CDR3 has 13 residues. V shed 6 bases and J shed 6 bases, with 14 bases lying between them. DNA of the CDR3: TGTGCCAGCAGGTTGGAGGGAAAGGATGGCTACACCTTC. It yields the protein CASRLEGKDGYTF.

This clone has just a few counts. The chain is built from TRBV21-1 and TRBJ2-4; TRBD1 is the table's D call and was not checked against the DNA. TRBV21-1 is flagged as a pseudogene. The CDR3 has 17 residues. The CDR3 bases are TGTGCCAGCATCCGGACAGTCCACACTTTAGCCAAAAACATTCAGTACTTC. Amino acids: CASIRTVHTLAKNIQYF.

The chain carries TRBV6-1 and TRBJ2-3; D gene ambiguous. The CDR3 sequence is 14 residues long. Germline lookup yields CDR1 MNHNS and CDR2 SASEGT. V was pared by 4 bases and J by 0 bases, with 8 bases between. CDR3 nucleotides: TGTGCCAGCAGTGCAGAGGCTAGCACAGATACGCAGTATTTT. This gives the protein CASSAEASTDTQYF.

J is TRBJ2-5 and V is TRBV2; TRBD1 agrees at 7 bases. This CDR3 is 13 amino acids long. Per germline, CDR1 SNHLY and CDR2 FYNNEI. V shed 4 bases, J shed 5 bases, and the junction held 4 bases outside the gene matches. The CDR3 DNA is TGTGCCAGCAGTGTCGACAGGGACGAGACCCAGTACTTC. Protein sequence: CASSVDRDETQYF.

A note on this clone: One end of the junction is discordant with germline, which a read error may explain. The V gene is TRBV14, the J gene TRBJ2-1; TRBD2 matches 7 bases. CDR3 length equals 15 residues. The germline CDR1 and CDR2 sequences are SGHDN and FVKESK. CDR3 residues: CASSLGAGTGNGQFF. CDR3 in DNA: TGTGCCAGCAGCCTCGGAGCGGGAACGGGCAATGGGCAGTTCTTC.

The chain recombines TRBV29-1 with TRBJ2-7; 7 bases are a match to TRBD1. CDR3 size: 11 residues. V lost 4 bases and J lost 5; bases outside the gene matches: 2. Germline V gene data show CDR1 as SQVTM and CDR2 as ANQGSEA. The CDR3 spells CSVGQGNEQYF. The CDR3 DNA follows: TGCAGCGTTGGACAGGGAAACGAGCAGTACTTC.

V usage is TRBV6-6 and J usage is TRBJ2-7, with D unresolved. V lost 0 bases and J 2 bases, leaving 5 bases between the germline ends. The CDR3 has 13 residues. The germline CDR1 and CDR2 sequences are MNHNY and SVGAGI (reference sequence). The CDR3 DNA sequence: TGTGCCAGCAGTTACTCCAATCCCTACGAGCAGTACTTC. This gives the protein CASSYSNPYEQYF.

The chain links TRBV7-9 to TRBJ2-3; the D is unclear. Germline-derived CDR1 and CDR2 are SEHNR and FQNEAQ (reference sequence). Trimming took off 1 base at V and 2 bases at J, with 7 bases between the two ends. This CDR3 has 14 residues. CDR3 protein: CASSLGLLTDTQYF. The CDR3 coding sequence is TGTGCCAGCAGCTTAGGACTTCTCACAGATACGCAGTATTTT.

The rearrangement joins TRBV5-1 to TRBJ1-1; D not certain. V dropped 0 bases and J dropped 4 bases, with 7 bases sitting between them. The CDR3 extends over 13 amino acids. The germline V gene has CDR1 SGHRS and CDR2 YFSETQ. CDR3 amino acids: CASSLGPGTEAFF. DNA of the CDR3: TGCGCCAGCAGCTTGGGGCCAGGCACTGAAGCTTTCTTT.

The chain uses TRBV4-1 and TRBJ1-2; D is unclear. The CDR3 is made up of 14 amino acids. V was pared by 0 bases and J by 4 bases, with 9 bases between. Germline-derived CDR1 and CDR2 are MGHRA and YSYEKL. The CDR3 DNA sequence: TGCGCCAGCAGCCAAGAGGAGCACCCCTATGGCTACACCTTC. This sequence encodes CASSQEEHPYGYTF.

The V gene is TRBV25-1, the J gene TRBJ2-1; 11 nucleotides align to TRBD2. The V gene end was trimmed by 3 bases and the J gene end by 7 bases; junction bases not matched to a gene: 5. CDR1 is MGHDK, CDR2 SYGVNS, per germline. CDR3 length: 15 amino acids. The chain's CDR3 is CASSDSGRARNEQFF. CDR3 nucleotides: TGTGCCAGCAGTGATAGCGGGAGGGCCCGTAATGAGCAGTTCTTC.

This sequence joins TRBV10-3 and TRBJ2-7, with 13 bases lining up with TRBD2. Germline V gene data show CDR1 as ENHRY and CDR2 as SYGVKD. The CDR3 is 17 amino acids. With 3 bases clipped from V and 0 bases from J, the junction kept 5 bases outside the gene matches. CDR3 coding DNA: TGTGCCATCAGTGACGGACTAGCGGGGGATAGCTCCTACGAGCAGTACTTC. Translation gives CAISDGLAGDSSYEQYF.

This clone showed up just a few times. The chain recombines TRBV9 with TRBJ2-1, with a tentative D call TRBD2 (5 bases). The germline gives CDR1 SGDLS, CDR2 YYNGEE. V dropped 0 bases and J dropped 0 bases, with 16 bases sitting between them. The CDR3 length is 18 residues. DNA for the CDR3: TGTGCCAGCAGCGTAGGCGGGTCCGGAGCTAGCTCCTACAATGAGCAGTTCTTC. The encoded protein is CASSVGGSGASSYNEQFF.

Here the CDR3 reads CASFLSDRGQETQYF. The CDR3, as DNA: TGTGCCAGCTTCCTTTCTGACAGGGGACAAGAGACCCAGTACTTC. The chain joins TRBV7-8 to TRBJ2-5; 8 bases match TRBD1. After removal of 8 bases from V and 2 bases from J, the junction contained 10 bases not matched to a gene. Germline loops: CDR1 SGHVS, CDR2 FQNEAQ. The CDR3 length is 15 residues.

The chain carries TRBV5-1 and TRBJ1-5; unclear D gene. Trimming removed 0 bases from V and 7 bases from J, with 11 bases in between. The CDR3 sequence is 14 residues long. CDR1 is SGHRS, CDR2 YFSETQ, per germline. The CDR3 here is CASSLDSGDQPQHF. DNA for the CDR3: TGCGCCAGCAGCTTGGATTCGGGAGACCAGCCCCAGCATTTT.

The chain employs TRBV28 and TRBJ2-7, with 7 bases lining up with TRBD1. CDR1 and CDR2 from the germline V gene are MDHEN and SYDVKM. After removal of 8 bases from V and 3 bases from J, the junction contained 4 bases not matched to a gene. CDR3 length equals 12 residues. This CDR3 reads CASRGQVYEQYF. The CDR3 nucleotides are TGTGCCAGCCGAGGACAGGTCTACGAGCAGTACTTC.

CDR3 bases: TGTGCCAGCAGCGTAGCCGGGATTAACTACAATGAGCAGTTCTTC. Translation gives CASSVAGINYNEQFF. This rearrangement joins TRBV9 to TRBJ2-1; possible D gene TRBD2, 5 bases. The CDR3 has 15 amino acids. Germline CDR1 and CDR2: SGDLS and YYNGEE. Trimming shortened V by 0 bases and J by 3 bases, and 10 bases separated the two germline ends.

The chain links TRBV19 to TRBJ2-2; 10 bases fit TRBD1. Trimming removed 8 bases from V and 5 bases from J; junction bases left unmatched: 8. This CDR3 spans 15 amino acids. Germline V lookup: CDR1 LNHDA, CDR2 SQIVND (reference sequence). DNA for the CDR3: TGTGCCAGTCGTGAGACAGGGGGCAGAACCGGGGAGCTGTTTTTT. Encoded protein: CASRETGGRTGELFF.

This clone was counted only a few times. The V call is TRBV4-3, the J call TRBJ1-2; the match to TRBD1 covers 7 bases. Germline V gene data show CDR1 as LGHNA and CDR2 as YSLEER. Losses at the gene ends were 3 bases for V and 1 base for J; bases not matched to a gene: 5. The CDR3 is made up of 15 amino acids. Here the CDR3 DNA reads TGCGCCAGCAGCCAGGACGACAGGGTTAACTATGGCTACACCTTC. Its translation is CASSQDDRVNYGYTF.

The gene calls are TRBV5-1 and TRBJ2-7, with 8 bases matching TRBD2. Losses at the gene ends were 3 bases for V and 1 base for J; bases not matched to a gene: 9. The CDR3 is 16 amino acids. Germline assignment: CDR1 SGHRS and CDR2 YFSETQ. Here the CDR3 DNA reads TGCGCCAGCAGCTCCTCCCTGGGCGGGAGGTCCTACGAGCAGTACTTC. Residues: CASSSSLGGRSYEQYF.

The chain carries TRBV9 and TRBJ2-5; 9 nucleotides match TRBD2. CDR3 length: 16 amino acids. The V and J ends lost 0 bases and 1 base, in that order; junction bases with no gene match: 4. The germline gives CDR1 SGDLS, CDR2 YYNGEE. CDR3 nucleotides: TGTGCCAGCAGCGTAGGTGCTAGCGGGGCCCAAGAGACCCAGTACTTC. It is translated as CASSVGASGAQETQYF.

Only a few counts were recorded for this clone. The chain recombines TRBV16 with TRBJ2-3, with unresolved D. Deletions cut 0 bases from V and 2 bases from J, with 9 bases between. CDR1 KGHSY and CDR2 FQNENV come from the germline V gene. The CDR3 totals 15 residues. CDR3 region: CASSQSPGFTDTQYF. Written as DNA, the CDR3 is TGTGCCAGCAGCCAATCCCCCGGGTTCACAGATACGCAGTATTTT.

This clone has only a few counts. The chain joins TRBV10-3 to TRBJ1-2; D remains unclear. V was cut by 3 bases and J by 4 bases, with 12 bases left in between. Germline V lookup: CDR1 ENHRY, CDR2 SYGVKD. There are 14 residues in the CDR3. The CDR3 loop reads CAISELPGSYGYTF. The CDR3 DNA reads TGTGCCATCAGTGAACTTCCAGGTTCCTATGGCTACACCTTC.